This is a list of T cell receptor beta chains from one sample in a study of shared clonotypes between healthy human individuals. Profiling relied on immunoSEQ multiplex PCR, and the TCRdb table lists in-frame clones only, not all of them. In the table there are 1,500,000 or so clones, roughly 96% of which are singletons. Source material: naive CD4+ T cells sorted from blood. Receptors originate from a man aged 25-45 years in good health. The CDR3 runs from the conserved cysteine through the conserved F or W. The D gene is left open where the match is weak. Size tells how often a clone was seen (once, few, many) or the class of an expanded clone, and some rows leave it out.

j_gene,d_gene,v_gene,abundance,CDR3aa,CDR3nt
TRBJ2-1,NA,TRBV5-4,NA,CASSFQEEQFF,TGTGCCAGCAGCTTTCAAGAGGAGCAGTTCTTC
TRBJ1-5,NA,TRBV27,NA,CASSPSGEHSLQPQHF,TGTGCCAGCAGTCCCTCAGGGGAGCACAGCCTACAGCCCCAGCATTTT
TRBJ2-7,TRBD1,TRBV27,NA,CASSPRGRPAYEQYF,TGTGCCAGCAGCCCCAGGGGGCGGCCTGCCTACGAGCAGTACTTC
TRBJ2-6,TRBD1,TRBV28,NA,CASGDLQGVAGANVLTF,TGTGCCAGCGGTGACTTACAGGGGGTGGCTGGGGCCAACGTCCTGACTTTC
TRBJ2-2,TRBD1,TRBV18,NA,CASSPLRDRGSANTGELFF,TGTGCCAGCTCACCACTCCGGGACAGGGGGTCCGCGAACACCGGGGAGCTGTTTTTT
TRBJ1-2,NA,TRBV28,NA,CASSPRPGVNYGYTF,TGTGCCAGCAGCCCCAGGCCAGGGGTAAACTATGGCTACACCTTC
TRBJ1-5,TRBD1,TRBV11-2,NA,CASSLGTGTGNQPQHF,TGTGCCAGCAGCTTAGGTACCGGGACAGGGAATCAGCCCCAGCATTTT
TRBJ2-7,NA,TRBV11-3,NA,CASSLAPKREQYF,TGTGCCAGCAGCTTAGCCCCTAAGCGGGAGCAGTACTTC
TRBJ2-7,TRBD2,TRBV30,NA,CAWSGGFEQYF,TGTGCCTGGAGCGGGGGGTTCGAGCAGTACTTC
TRBJ1-5,NA,TRBV28,NA,CASSLDIRHQPQHF,TGTGCCAGCAGTTTAGATATCAGGCATCAGCCCCAGCATTTT
TRBJ2-1,TRBD2,TRBV7-2,NA,CASSLGRGGNVNEQFF,TGTGCCAGCAGCTTAGGGCGGGGGGGTAACGTCAATGAGCAGTTCTTC
TRBJ2-1,NA,TRBV18,NA,CASSPLRQYNEQFF,TGTGCCAGCTCACCACTGCGGCAGTACAATGAGCAGTTCTTC
TRBJ1-2,TRBD1,TRBV5-1,NA,CASSWTGGRDYGYTF,TGCGCCAGCAGCTGGACAGGGGGTAGGGACTATGGCTACACCTTC
TRBJ1-5,TRBD1,TRBV18,NA,CASSPNRDRGNQPQHF,TGTGCCAGCTCGCCCAATAGAGACAGGGGCAATCAGCCCCAGCATTTT
TRBJ2-2,NA,TRBV28,NA,CASSLLGGTNTGELFF,TGTGCCAGCAGTTTATTAGGGGGTACGAACACCGGGGAGCTGTTTTTT
TRBJ2-7,NA,TRBV5-1,NA,CASSRDGSSYEQYF,TGCGCCAGCAGTCGGGACGGGAGCTCCTACGAGCAGTACTTC
TRBJ2-3,NA,TRBV30,NA,CAWRGDFTDTQYF,TGTGCCTGGAGAGGGGATTTCACAGATACGCAGTATTTT
TRBJ1-1,NA,TRBV18,once,CASSPPQRIGAFF,TGTGCCAGCTCACCACCGCAACGAATCGGGGCTTTCTTT
TRBJ2-1,TRBD2,TRBV7-6,NA,CASSLALAGGNNEQFF,TGTGCCAGCAGCTTAGCGTTAGCGGGAGGAAATAATGAGCAGTTCTTC
TRBJ2-7,NA,TRBV7-6,NA,CASSLKRPYEQYF,TGTGCCAGCAGCTTAAAGCGGCCCTACGAGCAGTACTTC
TRBJ2-7,NA,TRBV5-6,few,CASSLDYEQYF,TGTGCCAGCAGCTTGGACTACGAGCAGTACTTC
TRBJ1-5,NA,TRBV7-8,once,CASSSLPDWSEGNQPQHF,TGTGCCAGCAGTTCACTTCCGGACTGGTCCGAGGGCAATCAGCCCCAGCATTTT
TRBJ1-5,NA,TRBV4-3,NA,CASSQELGHSNQPQHF,TGCGCCAGCAGCCAAGAACTGGGCCATAGCAATCAGCCCCAGCATTTT
TRBJ2-2,NA,TRBV7-2,NA,CASSPEPPGAGELFF,TGTGCCAGCAGCCCAGAACCCCCAGGGGCCGGGGAGCTGTTTTTT
TRBJ2-7,NA,TRBV2,NA,CASSGQDREQYF,TGTGCCAGCAGTGGACAGGACAGAGAGCAGTACTTC
TRBJ2-5,TRBD1,TRBV18,NA,CASSPARRQGSGETQYF,TGTGCCAGCTCACCAGCACGCCGACAGGGTAGTGGAGAGACCCAGTACTTC
TRBJ2-7,NA,TRBV7-2,NA,CASSFVSSSYEQYF,TGTGCCAGCAGCTTCGTCTCGAGCTCCTACGAGCAGTACTTC
TRBJ1-5,TRBD1,TRBV7-3,NA,CASSPTGASNQPQHF,TGTGCCAGCAGTCCGACAGGGGCTAGCAATCAGCCCCAGCATTTT